This T cell receptor (beta chain) stems from a study of blood T cell repertoires in COVID-19. Overall study context: Researchers got acute and convalescent COVID-19 samples from the United States, Italy and Spain.

J lost 4 bases, V lost 1 base, and 5 bases had no gene match. This CDR3 has 15 residues. The germline V gene has CDR1 SGHVS and CDR2 FQNEAQ. Study processing details: Amplification of reference gene primers provided the estimated nucleated cell counts. The method was immunoSEQ multiplex PCR; TCRdb's version includes in-frame clones alone and lacks a portion of them. V and J calls plus clone size are reproduced from that table; the DNA served to infer D and trimming. The sample has 200,000 or so clones, roughly 80% seen once. The source material was PBMCs or T cells enriched from blood (not recorded which). This TCR came from a man aged 40-50 years who had recovered from COVID-19. The V call is TRBV7-8, the J call TRBJ1-1, with 8 bases that match TRBD1. CDR3 bases: TGTGCCAGCAGCTTAGGCGCAGGGGGCCCCACTGAAGCTTTCTTT. Translation gives CASSLGAGGPTEAFF.